This T cell receptor beta chain was recorded in a study of cytomegalovirus exposure and HLA in healthy donors (dated by TCRdb to between 2016 and 2019). The study in broad terms: An earlier analysis of several hundred of the donors reported approximately 300 Gb of sequence data and 95 million to 140 million unique TCR beta sequences obtained from roughly 170 million T cells. Donor age, sex, ethnicity and CMV serostatus were compiled alongside the repertoire data. The study aimed to test whether signatures of past pathogen exposure could be identified by cataloging public T cell receptors. To decide whether each TCR beta V gene segment behaved as functional or pseudogenic, an earlier analysis of some 600 of the donors relied on high-throughput TCR beta sequencing. The study profiled the T cell repertoires of hundreds of subjects by immunosequencing and related them to cytomegalovirus serostatus. Genome-wide SNP genotypes for about three fifths of the roughly 670 donors were used in a later genetic analysis, which treated that subset as a discovery cohort. A separate validation cohort of roughly 130 different subjects was used in addition to the 666-subject first cohort. An early release covering some 640 HLA-typed donors comprised approximately 290 gigabases of sequencing data and 65 million to 100 million unique TCR sequences. Because of strong linkage in the cohort, five DR-DQ haplotypes were treated as single units for association and clustering. Typing coverage varied by locus: about 629-640 donors for A, B, C, DRB1 and DQB1; more than 500 for DQA1; around 610 for DPA1; roughly 450 for DPB1. A later analysis re-examined previously published TCR beta repertoires from 610 or so donors and added high-resolution HLA genotyping to investigate patterns of TCR occurrence. HLA typing covered class I and class II loci at four-digit resolution. The genetic ancestry cluster associated with self-reported Caucasian donors included approximately 85% of the roughly 360 genotyped donors. The later analysis used no new phenotypic data to find candidate immune exposures, relying instead on TCR beta sequences and their occurrence across donors. To predict cytomegalovirus infection status, the study combined high-throughput TCR immunosequencing, statistical association of individual TCRs with disease status, and machine learning. Among 300 to 500 genotyped donors of the cohort, an average of about 240,000 unique TCR beta nucleotide sequences was sequenced per donor, of which about 18% were non-productive. All discovery cohort repertoires had been generated using a single sequencing platform. Paper-wide results and their limitations: A few of the identified cytomegalovirus-associated TCR beta chains were confirmed in vitro to be specific for cytomegalovirus antigens. In an earlier analysis of 587 of the donors, most TCR beta V segments appeared in productive rearrangements about 87% or about 30% of the time, broadly matching IMGT annotations. Because counts were too low, about 15 rarely observed V segments, including chromosome 9 orphons, were left out of the earlier analysis of approximately 580 of the donors. In a later analysis, the rate of TCR association differed among HLA loci, with DRB1 alleles having the most associated TCRs and HLA-C alleles having the fewest. A later analysis reported that several top co-occurrence clusters appeared linked to parvovirus B19, influenza, CMV and Epstein-Barr virus. Cytomegalovirus status was reported to be diagnosed by the classifier with high specificity and sensitivity in both the original and validation cohorts. Strong co-occurrence of HLA alleles, especially DR and DQ, made assigning TCR associations to individual alleles difficult. In the study, 164 TCR beta chains were listed as associated with cytomegalovirus. Because the 87-base-pair reads could not distinguish some IMGT-functional V segments, including TRBV6-2 and TRBV6-3, those segments were excluded. The cohort was sequenced for TCR beta chains only, and without alpha or paired-chain data the features that could be detected were limited. An association between a missense DCLRE1C variant and V-gene and J-gene trimming of TCR beta chains was found in a later genetic analysis and replicated in an independent cohort. Correlated functional status among segregating V segments might reflect linkage disequilibrium, but an unknown experimental factor could not be ruled out. At a false discovery rate of 0.05, a later analysis linked about 17,000 TCR beta sequences to specific HLA alleles. CMV serostatus was the only immune exposure information available for the cohort. A group of highly shared sequence variants was considered likely to be a technical artifact of the sequencing pipeline. Most TCR sequences were observed very rarely across donors, whereas some public TCRs were present in many individuals. A further reported finding was that TCR beta sequences accurately predicted the HLA-A and HLA-B alleles for most subjects in the first cohort. Presence/absence analyses assumed roughly uniform sequencing depth across donors, an assumption that may not hold. In a later analysis, most CMV-associated TCR beta chains were found to appear HLA-restricted, with HLA associations seemingly driven largely by CMV exposure. According to a later genetic analysis, donors in an Asian-associated ancestry cluster had fewer N-insertions in productive TCRs than the approximately 700-donor mean. Because HLA typing was unavailable for some donors at each locus, only the typed subset was used in association tests. Compared with equally common non-associated chains, HLA-associated TCR beta chains in a later analysis were more clonally expanded and had lower generation probabilities. The authors suggested that the approach could potentially be generalized to other disease states and immunological phenotypes.

The cohort comprised some 680 healthy bone marrow donors. At the time of sampling, every cohort member was nominally healthy, though immune exposures that went unrecorded were likely present. The donor tested CMV seronegative, placing the donor among the 300 to 450 seronegative members of the cohort. Every donor gave a peripheral blood sample, and the peripheral blood mononuclear cells from that sample were used for TCR beta sequencing. Genomic DNA extraction from the blood cell samples was performed with the Qiagen DNeasy Blood Extraction Kit. Points on this clone: The antigen this receptor binds is unknown. No base qualities exist here, and no much larger clone lies one base off it.

Trimming leaves V shorter by 5 bases and J shorter by 3 bases, with the junction holding 9 bases beyond the gene matches. Taken from the germline V gene (reference sequence), the CDR1 and CDR2 loops are MNHEY and SMNVEV. The CDR3 contains 15 residues, cysteine and phenylalanine counted. The sequence is cut down to CDR3 DNA, 45 bases in frame from base 1. Library creation used the immunoSEQ multiplex PCR assay. For the multiplex PCR, a mixture combining 60 forward primers for TCR Vbeta segments and 13 reverse primers for TCR Jbeta segments was used. The CDR3 region of rearranged TCR beta genes was amplified from genomic DNA with a multiplex PCR assay. The Illumina HiSeq System was used to sequence the amplified TCR beta libraries as 87-base-pair reads. The source study handled its data this way. Across the 666 repertoires, a later analysis counted 60 million to 90 million unique TCR beta chains, 9.5 million to 13 million of which were shared by at least two donors. Raw reads were error-corrected and collapsed into unique sequences with a nearest-neighbor algorithm that merged closely related sequences to remove PCR and sequencing errors. V, D and J gene segments were assigned by aligning CDR3 sequences to IMGT reference sequences. For a sequence to be retained, a match of at least six nucleotides to both a V gene segment and a J gene segment was required. A rearrangement was called productive if the CDR3 had no stop codons and remained in frame with V and J, and every other rearrangement was called non-productive. Following IMGT convention, CDR3 was defined as the stretch from the second conserved V-encoded cysteine up to the conserved J-encoded phenylalanine. The earlier analysis of 587 of the donors excluded sequences that lacked an unambiguous match to a single V gene segment. In an earlier analysis of more than 500 of the donors, a V segment was called functional when productive rearrangements were above 56.7%, and segregating when the standard deviation between donors exceeded 5%. A statistical classification framework was built to diagnose cytomegalovirus status from the catalog of TCR beta chain sequences. A later analysis assigned V and J genes by comparing TCR nucleotide sequences with IMGT/GENE-DB human TR gene sequences. Using the TCRdist pipeline, a later analysis assigned CDR3 sequences along with most-parsimonious VDJ recombination scenarios. In a later analysis, each TCR beta chain was defined by its CDR3 amino acid sequence together with its V-gene family, and reads without a unique V-gene family were excluded. As a way to deal with suspected cross-contamination and a sequencing artifact, a later analysis dropped 450 to 700 nucleotide sequences that were highly shared and had low generation probability. A later analysis calculated a clonal expansion index for each public chain from normalized within-repertoire ranks of inferred template counts. In a later analysis, generation probabilities were computed with a VDJ recombination model fitted to out-of-frame rearrangements, and the resulting probabilities were checked against IGoR. In a later analysis, hypergeometric tests were used to score TCR-TCR, TCR-HLA and TCR-CMV co-occurrence, with a repertoire-size bias correction applied to TCR pairs. In a later analysis, false discovery rates were estimated by permuting HLA or CMV assignments 20 times. In a later analysis, co-occurring TCRs were grouped using DBSCAN, and TCRdist sequence similarity was added for clustering within HLA-allele-positive subsets. For co-occurrence clustering, repertoires with fewer than 30,000 or more than 120,000 public chains were excluded, along with about five repertoires with anomalous nucleotide sharing. TCRdb limited this immuneACCESS table to in-frame rearrangements with V and J called. A share of clones is missing; checked studies link under half to unresolved V genes, and the rest is unexplained. V and J calls and clone size follow that table, whereas D and trimming were derived from the DNA. Here the sample has more than 95,000 clones; around 80% occur a single time. The ten largest clones take up approximately 1.7% of the sample.

The receptor's source is a woman aged 35 to 49 in good health and CMV-seronegative. The rearrangement combines TRBV27 with TRBJ2-7; 8 bases in the junction line up with TRBD2. What was sequenced was PBMCs. The CDR3 region has the sequence CASSPNGLAHYEQYF. The bases are TGTGCCAGCAGTCCTAATGGACTAGCTCACTACGAGCAGTACTTC.